The clone carrying this T cell receptor (beta chain) was detected a few times. Each CDR3 protein is one row after TCRdb ran MiXCR on the RACE reads. The sample yields around 200,000 distinct CDR3 sequences, around 30% seen once. The data originate from a study of human T cells and chemical hapten exposure. As for the study in general: Minor volume differences among pooled libraries chiefly drove per-sample TCR yield variation.

Time point: pre-sensitization, week 0. Treatment indicated: therapeutic diphenylcyclopropenone sensitization with weekly scalp DPC. People who gave samples had alopecia, were 18 to 70 years old, and were suitable for DPC. Germline V lookup: CDR1 MNHEY, CDR2 SVGAGI. Trimming took 10 bases from V and 6 from J, leaving 15 bases between them. CDR3 length: 13 amino acids. The sequenced sample was whole blood, obtained in connection with sensitization to the hapten diphenylcyclopropenone (DPC). This TCR came from a woman younger than 45 with alopecia areata. Some clones in this sample may be carry-over from other donors' samples. The gene calls are TRBV6-5 and TRBJ1-4, with D perhaps matching TRBD1 (5 bases). CDR3 protein: CATSGGWDEKLFF. For the CDR3, the DNA is TGTGCCACTTCGGGGGGATGGGATGAAAAACTGTTTTTT.